The text below deals with one T cell receptor (beta chain). The data belong to a study of CD8 T cells in Susac syndrome. Study-wide context: When blood was drawn, the patients with Susac syndrome were therapy-naive, on corticosteroids, or on intravenous immunoglobulin alone.

Trimming cost V 6 bases and J 7 bases, with 8 bases left between them. The CDR3 totals 10 residues. Germline CDR1 and CDR2: DFQATT and SNEGSKA (reference sequence). Roughly 0.45 to 1 ug RNA was reverse transcribed with random hexamers. Amplification of TCR beta CDR3 used immunoSEQ multiplex PCR across 54 Vbeta and 13 Jbeta. TCRdb recomputed calls from the immunoSEQ multiplex PCR reads with MiXCR, one row per CDR3 protein. Among 74,000 or so distinct CDR3 sequences listed, just over 90% were seen once. This chain uses TRBV20-1 with TRBJ2-3; no firm D call. Sample: CD4+ T cells from PBMCs. This TCR was sampled from a human donor with Susac syndrome. The CDR3 is CSAPVHTQYF. The CDR3 DNA reads TGCAGTGCCCCCGTCCATACGCAGTATTTT.